These T cell receptor beta chains were read from a single sample in a study of cytomegalovirus exposure and HLA in healthy donors. The table came from immunoSEQ multiplex PCR; TCRdb's copy has only in-frame clones and leaves some out. Here the sample spans 200,000 or so clones, over 75% being singletons. Material for sequencing was PBMCs. The source of these receptors is a boy younger than 10 in good health and CMV-seronegative. The CDR3 runs from the conserved cysteine through the conserved F or W. Each record gives: D gene, V gene, clone size, J gene, CDR3 protein, CDR3 DNA. D genes are given only for firm matches. Clone sizes are given selectively: once, few, many, or a class where the clone is expanded.

.	TRBV6-6	.	TRBJ2-7	CASSRDSTYEQYF	TGTGCCAGCAGTAGGGACTCCACCTACGAGCAGTACTTC
TRBD1	TRBV7-2	.	TRBJ1-4	CASSPPGGKLFF	TGTGCCAGCAGCCCACCAGGGGGGAAACTGTTTTTT
TRBD2	TRBV6-1	.	TRBJ2-5	CASSWGGEETQYF	TGTGCCAGCAGTTGGGGGGGGGAAGAGACCCAGTACTTC
.	TRBV5-1	few	TRBJ2-7	CASSLAPPNEQYF	TGCGCCAGCAGCTTGGCCCCTCCCAACGAGCAGTACTTC
.	TRBV27	.	TRBJ1-2	CASSLGGQPYGYTF	TGTGCCAGCAGTTTGGGGGGTCAGCCTTATGGCTACACCTTC
.	TRBV5-3	.	TRBJ1-4	CARSWVGGTNEKLFF	TGTGCCAGAAGCTGGGTGGGGGGAACTAATGAAAAACTGTTTTTT
.	TRBV2	.	TRBJ1-5	CASAPRENQPQHF	TGTGCCAGCGCTCCGAGAGAGAATCAGCCCCAGCATTTT
TRBD2	TRBV10-3	.	TRBJ2-3	CAISEGLAGVSTDTQYF	TGTGCCATCAGTGAGGGGTTAGCGGGGGTTAGCACAGATACGCAGTATTTT
.	TRBV6-1	.	TRBJ1-1	CASSEFSPNTEAFF	TGTGCCAGCAGTGAATTCTCCCCGAACACTGAAGCTTTCTTT
TRBD2	TRBV6-5	.	TRBJ2-2	CASRGGGRTGELFF	TGTGCCAGCAGGGGCGGGGGTCGGACCGGGGAGCTGTTTTTT
.	TRBV7-9	.	TRBJ1-2	CASSETVVKGYTF	TGTGCCAGCAGCGAGACTGTGGTTAAGGGCTACACCTTC
.	TRBV6-6	.	TRBJ2-7	CASSYGQLAYEQYF	TGTGCCAGCAGTTACGGACAGCTAGCCTACGAGCAGTACTTC
TRBD1	TRBV15	.	TRBJ2-6	CATQGDRGSPGANVLTF	TGTGCCACACAGGGGGACAGGGGTTCTCCTGGGGCCAACGTCCTGACTTTC
.	TRBV30	.	TRBJ2-1	CAWSAGTAYNEQFF	TGTGCCTGGAGTGCCGGGACTGCATACAATGAGCAGTTCTTC
.	TRBV7-6	.	TRBJ2-5	CASSLGAREETQYF	TGTGCCAGCAGCCTAGGGGCGAGGGAAGAGACCCAGTACTTC
TRBD1	TRBV5-5	.	TRBJ1-2	CASSFTRDRAFNYGYTF	TGTGCCAGCAGTTTTACCCGGGACAGGGCCTTTAACTATGGCTACACCTTC
.	TRBV5-6	few	TRBJ2-7	CASSSAYEQYF	TGTGCCAGCAGCTCCGCCTACGAGCAGTACTTC
TRBD1	TRBV6-5	.	TRBJ1-2	CASSYADRGGGYTF	TGTGCCAGCAGTTACGCTGACAGGGGGGGAGGCTACACCTTC
.	TRBV18	.	TRBJ1-1	CASSEGRGTEAFF	TGTGCCAGCTCCGAGGGTAGAGGCACTGAAGCTTTCTTT
.	TRBV21-1	.	TRBJ2-7	CASSRAGGYEQYF	TGTGCCAGCTCCCGGGCGGGGGGCTACGAGCAGTACTTC
.	TRBV7-9	.	TRBJ1-2	CASSLFGDYGYTF	TGTGCCAGCAGCTTATTCGGGGACTATGGCTACACCTTC
TRBD2	TRBV4-3	.	TRBJ2-3	CASSLLGGRGTDTQYF	TGCGCCAGCAGCCTCCTCGGAGGGAGGGGCACAGATACGCAGTATTTT
TRBD1	TRBV30	.	TRBJ1-4	CAASGQGREKLFF	TGTGCCGCGAGCGGACAGGGCCGTGAAAAACTGTTTTTT
.	TRBV5-1	.	TRBJ2-2	CASSGAAGNTGELFF	TGCGCCAGCAGTGGGGCGGCAGGGAACACCGGGGAGCTGTTTTTT
TRBD2	TRBV5-1	.	TRBJ2-5	CASSLEASGGAQETQYF	TGCGCCAGCAGCTTGGAGGCTAGCGGGGGGGCCCAAGAGACCCAGTACTTC
.	TRBV6-6	.	TRBJ2-3	CASSYGAGITDTQYF	TGTGCCAGCAGTTACGGCGCGGGTATCACAGATACGCAGTATTTT
TRBD1	TRBV7-2	.	TRBJ1-2	CASSPGQGYGYTF	TGTGCCAGCAGCCCGGGACAGGGATATGGCTACACCTTC
.	TRBV10-3	.	TRBJ1-1	CAISESFRDGGTEAFF	TGTGCCATCAGTGAGTCGTTCCGGGACGGGGGCACTGAAGCTTTCTTT
.	TRBV7-9	.	TRBJ2-5	CASSVSYRGGGETQYF	TGTGCCAGCAGCGTTTCCTACAGGGGAGGTGGGGAGACCCAGTACTTC
.	TRBV4-1	.	TRBJ1-2	CASSQDHGGYGYTF	TGCGCCAGCAGCCAAGATCACGGGGGCTATGGCTACACCTTC
TRBD1	TRBV7-2	.	TRBJ2-7	CASSRLDRGLSYEQYF	TGTGCCAGCAGCCGCCTCGACAGGGGGCTCTCCTACGAGCAGTACTTC
.	TRBV11-3	.	TRBJ1-1	CASSLVDSGTEAFF	TGTGCCAGCAGCTTAGTGGACAGCGGTACTGAAGCTTTCTTT
.	TRBV6-6	.	TRBJ1-2	CASSYWSGGEYGYTF	TGTGCCAGCAGTTACTGGTCGGGGGGGGAGTATGGCTACACCTTC